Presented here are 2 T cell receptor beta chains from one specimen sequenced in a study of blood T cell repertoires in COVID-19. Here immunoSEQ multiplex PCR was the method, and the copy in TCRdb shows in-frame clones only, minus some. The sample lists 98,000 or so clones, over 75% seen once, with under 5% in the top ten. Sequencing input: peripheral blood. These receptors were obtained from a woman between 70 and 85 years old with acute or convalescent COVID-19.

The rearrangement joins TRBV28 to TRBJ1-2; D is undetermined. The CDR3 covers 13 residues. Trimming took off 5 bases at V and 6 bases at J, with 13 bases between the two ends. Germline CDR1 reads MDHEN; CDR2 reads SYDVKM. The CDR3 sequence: CASSRGLSDGYTF. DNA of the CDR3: TGTGCCAGCAGTAGAGGGTTATCTGATGGCTACACCTTC.

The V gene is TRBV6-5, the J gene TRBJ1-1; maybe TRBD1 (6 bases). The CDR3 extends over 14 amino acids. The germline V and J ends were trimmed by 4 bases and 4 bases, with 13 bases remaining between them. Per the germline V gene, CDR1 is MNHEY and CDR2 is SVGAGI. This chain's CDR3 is CASSFTGFGTEAFF. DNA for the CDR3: TGTGCCAGCAGTTTCACAGGGTTCGGCACTGAAGCTTTCTTT.